One sample yielded the 9 T cell receptor beta chains listed below, sequenced in a study of T cells in women clearing cervical HPV infection. TCRdb keeps only in-frame clones here, not all; method: immunoSEQ multiplex PCR. The sample table includes 30,000 to 45,000 clones. Specimen: blood buffy coat. Receptors were obtained from a woman between 18 and 75 years old with a cervical HPV16 infection that either progressed to CIN3+ or cleared (not recorded which).

Note on this clone: The CDR3 end is not reached by the read, which stops 3 residues before it; the germline J gene fills it in. The chain links TRBV19 to TRBJ2-3; 14 bases fit TRBD2. Trimming at V came to 5 bases and at J to 4 bases, leaving 5 bases not matched to a gene. There are 16 residues in the CDR3. Germline lookup yields CDR1 LNHDA and CDR2 SQIVND (reference sequence). The CDR3 here is CASSPRLAGGADTQYF. The sequenced CDR3 bases are TGTGCCAGTAGTCCGAGACTAGCGGGAGGGGCAGATACG.

Comments on this clone: The read gets to within 3 residues of the CDR3 end, and the germline J gene fills in the rest. This chain links TRBV2 with TRBJ2-5; the D gene is possibly TRBD1 (6 bases). V lost 5 bases and J 3 bases, leaving 13 bases between the germline ends. The CDR3 is made up of 14 amino acids. The V gene's germline CDR1 is SNHLY and CDR2 FYNNEI. The CDR3 loop is CASSFRYREETQYF. Partial CDR3 DNA: TGTGCCAGCAGTTTTCGTTACAGGGAAGAGACC.

The sequenced CDR3 bases are TGTGCCAGCAGCCGTGGGACATCCAATCAGCCG. This gives the protein CASSRGTSNQP. The CDR3 reads in full as CASSRGTSNQPQYF. The chain joins TRBV7-2 to TRBJ2-3; D is perhaps TRBD1 (6 bases). The read finishes 3 residues shy of the CDR3 end, and the germline J gene is used to complete it. Germline CDR1 is SGHTA and CDR2 is FQGNSA. The CDR3 contains 14 residues.

As to this clone: The CDR3 goes on 3 residues after the read ends, and that part is filled in from the germline J gene. The rearrangement uses TRBV10-3 and TRBJ2-3; TRBD1 might be the D (5 bases). The CDR3 runs 13 residues. Per the germline V gene, CDR1 is ENHRY and CDR2 is SYGVKD. Trimming left V 0 bases short and J 5 bases short, with 6 bases between. The CDR3 loop reads CAISESGLDTQYF. The CDR3 DNA, read in part, is TGTGCCATCAGTGAGTCGGGGCTAGATACG.

Regarding this clone: Sequencing ends 3 residues short of the CDR3 end; the germline J gene provides the rest. This chain uses TRBV7-9 with TRBJ1-1; 8 bases map to TRBD1. Trimming removed 5 bases from V and 4 bases from J; junction bases left unmatched: 6. The CDR3 consists of 14 residues. Germline values: CDR1 SEHNR, CDR2 FQNEAQ (reference sequence). CDR3: CASSQAGGLTEAFF. CDR3 bases read: TGTGCCAGCAGCCAAGCAGGGGGCCTCACTGAA.

As to this clone: From the germline J gene comes the end of the CDR3, since the read stops 3 residues before it. This chain connects TRBV20-1 to TRBJ1-4; D is unresolved. The germline V gene encodes CDR1 DFQATT and CDR2 SNEGSKA (reference sequence). The CDR3 has 10 amino acids. Trimming cost V 6 bases and J 5 bases, with 4 bases left between them. CDR3 residues: CSAQNEKLFF. Partial CDR3 DNA: TGCAGTGCCCAAAATGAAAAA.

As to this clone: The read is 3 residues too short to cover the CDR3 end, so that end is filled in from the germline J gene. This chain uses TRBV28 with TRBJ2-2; D is possibly TRBD2 (6 bases). V was trimmed by 3 bases and J by 0 bases, leaving 8 bases between them. CDR3 length: 15 residues. Germline CDR1 is MDHEN and CDR2 is SYDVKM. Partial CDR3 DNA: TGTGCCAGCAGTTTGGGGGGTGCGAACACCGGGGAG. This encodes CASSLGGANTGE. The entire CDR3 protein reads CASSLGGANTGELFF.

With regard to this clone: The CDR3 goes on 3 residues after the read ends, and that part is filled in from the germline J gene. V gene TRBV7-9 combines with J gene TRBJ2-7, with 9 bases matching TRBD2. V trimming: 1 base; J trimming: 5 bases; junction bases outside the gene matches: 6. Germline V lookup: CDR1 SEHNR, CDR2 FQNEAQ (reference sequence). The CDR3 length is 15 residues. The CDR3 DNA, read in part, is TGTGCCAGCAGCTTAGTTGCGGGGGGGCCGGACGAG. Residues: CASSLVAGGPDE. The full CDR3 is CASSLVAGGPDEQYF.

Concerning this clone itself: The sequence runs out 3 residues before the end of the CDR3; the remainder is reconstructed from the germline J gene. V and J are TRBV5-1 and TRBJ1-4; the D gene is possibly TRBD1 (6 bases). Looked up from germline, CDR1 is SGHRS and CDR2 is YFSETQ. The CDR3 is made up of 14 amino acids. Between the trimmed V and J ends, which lost 2 bases and 8 bases, there was a span of 13 bases. The sequenced part of the CDR3 DNA is TGCGCCAGCAGCTTTGACACGAGGGGGGAAAAA. Its translation is CASSFDTRGEK. The full CDR3 protein reads CASSFDTRGEKLFF. Drawing the rest from reference TRBV5-1 and TRBJ1-4, the complete variable domain is KAGVTQTPRYLIKTRGQQVTLSCSPISGHRSVSWYQQTPGQGLQFLFEYFSETQRNKGNFPGRFSGRQFSNSRSEMNVSTLELGDSALYLCASSFDTRGEKLFFGSGTQLSVL.